This passage covers 19 T cell receptor beta chains from one sample sequenced in a study of blood T cell repertoires in COVID-19. Some clones are missing from TCRdb's copy, which holds only in-frame ones; the method was immunoSEQ multiplex PCR. The sample records about 170,000 clones, roughly 84% being singletons. The source material was peripheral blood. The receptors were sampled from a man in his fifties or sixties who had recovered from COVID-19.

This chain links TRBV25-1 with TRBJ1-1, with D possibly being TRBD1 (5 bases). Per the germline V gene, CDR1 is MGHDK and CDR2 is SYGVNS. There are 13 residues in the CDR3. Trimming removed 5 bases at V and 6 bases at J, with 13 bases between. DNA of the CDR3: TGTGCCAGCAGTTCTCGGGGGGTCGCTGAAGCTTTCTTT. This encodes CASSSRGVAEAFF.

The rearrangement links TRBV6-5 to TRBJ2-7; D uncertain. Trimming took off 2 bases at V and 3 bases at J, with 11 bases between the two ends. Germline V CDR1 and CDR2: MNHEY, SVGAGI. This CDR3 comprises 14 residues. The CDR3 spells CASSYPVPFYEQYF. CDR3 nucleotides: TGTGCCAGCAGTTACCCGGTGCCATTCTACGAGCAGTACTTC.

CDR3 sequence: CASVGGGGDIAFF. The CDR3 bases are TGTGCCAGCGTAGGGGGAGGGGGAGATATAGCTTTCTTT. The chain couples TRBV6-5 to TRBJ1-1; D may be TRBD1 (6 bases). V was trimmed by 8 bases and J by 10 bases, leaving 20 bases between them. The V gene's germline CDR1 is MNHEY and CDR2 SVGAGI. This CDR3 contains 13 residues.

The chain recombines TRBV6-1 with TRBJ1-2, with D uncertain. V lost 3 bases to trimming and J lost 3 bases, with 17 bases between them. The CDR3 extends over 16 amino acids. Looked up from germline, CDR1 is MNHNS and CDR2 is SASEGT. The CDR3 protein is CASSDLLVAGYYGYTF. The CDR3 nucleotides are TGTGCCAGCAGTGATTTACTGGTGGCAGGTTACTATGGCTACACCTTC.

The V and J genes are TRBV12-3 or TRBV12-4 and TRBJ2-7; D is possibly TRBD1 (6 bases). The CDR3 is 13 residues long. The V and J ends lost 4 bases and 3 bases respectively, with 10 bases between them. CDR3 sequence (DNA): TGTGCCAGCAGTTGGGCGGACAGCTACGAGCAGTACTTC. It specifies CASSWADSYEQYF.

The chain recombines TRBV6-5 with TRBJ1-6, with D perhaps TRBD1 (6 bases). Looked up from germline, CDR1 is MNHEY and CDR2 is SVGAGI. The CDR3 runs 14 residues. The V and J ends lost 10 bases and 10 bases respectively, with 20 bases between them. CDR3 sequence reads: CATQGGGKRSPLHF. CDR3 sequence (DNA): TGTGCCACCCAAGGGGGGGGCAAGCGGTCACCCCTCCACTTT.

This clone was seen a handful of times. The chain links TRBV6-2 or TRBV6-3 to TRBJ2-2, with a possible D match to TRBD1 (6 bases). Germline V gives CDR1 MNHEY, CDR2 SVGEGT. V shed 5 bases and J shed 3 bases, with 19 bases lying between them. This CDR3 is built from 17 residues. CDR3 DNA: TGTGCCAGCAGTACTTTTGTACAGGGTGGGGACACCGGGGAGCTGTTTTTT. Translation gives CASSTFVQGGDTGELFF.

For the CDR3, the DNA is TGTGCCAGTAGTGACGACAGGGTAGTCCAGCCCCAGCATTTT. Its protein is CASSDDRVVQPQHF. The chain joins TRBV19 to TRBJ1-5; 7 bases are shared with TRBD1. The CDR3 length is 14 residues. The germline gives CDR1 LNHDA, CDR2 SQIVND (reference sequence). J was trimmed by 7 bases and V by 5 bases; bases with no gene match: 8.

This clone turned up a few times. The gene calls are TRBV2 and TRBJ2-3; no clear D gene. Germline CDR1 SNHLY, CDR2 FYNNEI. The V and J ends lost 7 bases and 3 bases respectively, with 8 bases between them. This CDR3 spans 12 amino acids. The CDR3 DNA is TGTGCCAGCAACCACGGTACAGATACGCAGTATTTT. Encoded protein: CASNHGTDTQYF.

This chain joins TRBV6-1 and TRBJ2-7; possible D gene TRBD1, 5 bases. The CDR3 has 16 residues. Deletions cut 2 bases from V and 0 bases from J, with 14 bases between. The germline V gene encodes CDR1 MNHNS and CDR2 SASEGT. The chain's CDR3 is CASSELKAGHSYEQYF. DNA of the CDR3: TGTGCCAGCAGTGAATTGAAGGCAGGGCACTCCTACGAGCAGTACTTC.

V usage is TRBV6-2 or TRBV6-3 and J usage is TRBJ1-1; a possible D gene is TRBD1 (5 bases). The CDR3 totals 18 residues. Deletions cut 5 bases from V and 0 bases from J, with 22 bases between. Germline CDR1 and CDR2: MNHEY and SVGEGT. CDR3 in DNA: TGTGCCAGCAGTCAACGAGTAGACGACAGTCCCTTGAACACTGAAGCTTTCTTT. Translation gives CASSQRVDDSPLNTEAFF.

The chain combines TRBV5-4 with TRBJ2-7; 7 bases agree with TRBD2. This CDR3 has 18 residues. Germline-derived CDR1 and CDR2 are SGHNT and YYREEE (reference sequence). The J segment lost 2 bases and the V segment lost 0 bases, leaving 14 bases of the junction unmatched. CDR3 region: CASSLAPPGSGLTYEQYF. CDR3 sequence (DNA): TGTGCCAGCAGCTTGGCGCCCCCGGGTAGCGGGCTAACCTACGAGCAGTACTTC. The whole variable domain, filled in from reference TRBV5-4 and TRBJ2-7, reads ETGVTQSPTHLIKTRGQQVTLRCSSQSGHNTVSWYQQALGQGPQFIFQYYREEENGRGNFPPRFSGLQFPNYSSELNVNALELDDSALYLCASSLAPPGSGLTYEQYFGPGTRLTVT.

The V and J genes are TRBV7-3 and TRBJ2-1; 13 positions agree with TRBD2. Germline CDR1 is SGHTA and CDR2 is FQGTGA. V shed 5 bases and J 8 bases; nucleotides not matched to a gene: 6. The CDR3 covers 15 residues. The CDR3 sequence is CASSTGTSGTHEQFF. Written as DNA, the CDR3 is TGTGCCAGCAGCACCGGGACTAGCGGGACCCATGAGCAGTTCTTC.

The V call is TRBV19, the J call TRBJ1-5; weak D call: TRBD1 (5 bases). This CDR3 spans 16 amino acids. Germline CDR1 LNHDA, CDR2 SQIVND (reference sequence). V shed 1 base and J shed 2 bases, with 12 bases lying between them. The CDR3 bases are TGTGCCAGTAGTATAGCGTGGGGGGGAGGCAATCAGCCCCAGCATTTT. Translating it yields CASSIAWGGGNQPQHF.

CDR3 bases: TGTGCCAGTAGCGGCTCCAGGGTGAGAGGAGGCTACACCTTC. Translating it yields CASSGSRVRGGYTF. The chain employs TRBV19 and TRBJ1-2; D may be TRBD1 (5 bases). V lost 6 bases, J lost 8 bases, and 19 bases lay in between. This CDR3 is built from 14 residues. In germline, CDR1 is LNHDA, CDR2 SQIVND (reference sequence).

The chain couples TRBV7-2 to TRBJ1-2; 10 bases line up with TRBD1. Germline assignment: CDR1 SGHTA and CDR2 FQGNSA. Trimming cost V 5 bases and J 4 bases; bases outside gene matches: 7. The CDR3 has 15 residues. The DNA for the CDR3 is TGTGCCAGCAGCCCCCGGACAGGGGGTGTCTATGGCTACACCTTC. This codes for CASSPRTGGVYGYTF.

The chain joins TRBV19 to TRBJ1-6; 11 bases fit TRBD1. The CDR3 sequence is 13 residues long. V was pared by 7 bases and J by 8 bases, with 1 base of the junction left unmatched. Germline V CDR1 and CDR2: LNHDA, SQIVND (reference sequence). The CDR3 bases are TGTGCCAGTATGGGACAGGGGGATTCACCCCTCCACTTT. It specifies CASMGQGDSPLHF.

V usage is TRBV3-1 (or the pseudogene TRBV3-2) and J usage is TRBJ1-3; TRBD1 is a possible D gene (5 bases). CDR3 length equals 14 residues. Germline assignment: CDR1 LGHDT and CDR2 YNNKEL (reference sequence). V lost 4 bases to trimming and J lost 3 bases, with 10 bases between them. The DNA for the CDR3 is TGTGCCAGCAGCCTCGGGACTAATGGAAACACCATATATTTT. Amino acid sequence: CASSLGTNGNTIYF.

CDR3 region: CASSEFRGGETQYF. CDR3 in DNA: TGTGCCAGCAGTGAATTTCGGGGTGGGGAGACCCAGTACTTC. This chain uses TRBV25-1 with TRBJ2-5; D is possibly TRBD2 (5 bases). V lost 1 base and J 5 bases, leaving 11 bases between the germline ends. Per the germline V gene, CDR1 is MGHDK and CDR2 is SYGVNS. The CDR3 runs to 14 residues.